This T cell receptor beta chain was obtained from a study of blood T cells in healthy people across ages. Each individual donor underwent a draw of approximately 10 milliliters of peripheral blood. The study isolated at least 6.5 million PBMCs from each sample. The CDR3 is made up of 16 amino acids. The V end was cut by 0 bases, the J end by 0 bases, with 11 bases between. The germline V gene encodes CDR1 SGHAT and CDR2 FQNNGV. In this sample, this clonotype turned up once. The use of a sample-barcoded 5' primer and a J-beta primer mix characterized a second PCR of 7 to 11 cycles. All cDNA molecules were each tagged by a template-switch adaptor with 12 random nucleotides. Each CDR3 protein is one row after TCRdb ran MiXCR on the 5' RACE reads. The sample contains roughly 1.5 million distinct CDR3 sequences, roughly 43% of which appear only once.

This chain links TRBV11-2 with TRBJ1-1, with a possible D match to TRBD1 (5 bases). This clonotype originated in a woman aged 18-35 years in good health. Material: blood. The CDR3 protein is CASSLEGRAMNTEAFF. CDR3 bases: TGTGCCAGCAGCTTAGAGGGGCGGGCCATGAACACTGAAGCTTTCTTT.